Listed here are 16 T cell receptor beta chains from one sample, sequenced in a study of shared clonotypes between healthy human individuals. Sequencing used immunoSEQ multiplex PCR; TCRdb keeps in-frame clones, though not all of them. The sample lists about 2.2 million clones; about 94% were seen once. Naivety among CD8 cells was defined by CD45RO negativity and positive CCR7 selection, thereby excluding terminally differentiated effector memory CD45RA+ cells. Sequenced input: naive CD8+ T cells from PBMCs. Receptors originate from a man between 18 and 29 years old in good health. Some clones in this sample may be carry-over from other donors' samples.

J is TRBJ2-7 and V is TRBV27; 11 bases line up with TRBD2. Germline V CDR1 and CDR2: MNHEY, SMNVEV (reference sequence). V shed 1 base and J 5 bases; nucleotides not matched to a gene: 7. The CDR3 runs to 16 residues. The CDR3 DNA reads TGTGCCAGCAGTTTATTTGCTAGCGGGGGGAGCGACGAGCAGTACTTC. Its translation is CASSLFASGGSDEQYF.

The chain couples TRBV29-1 to TRBJ1-3, with D hard to call. CDR1 SQVTM and CDR2 ANQGSEA come from the germline V gene. The ends were cut back, 1 base at V and 4 bases at J, with 2 bases in the middle. This CDR3 comprises 11 residues. The chain's CDR3 is CSVEAGNTIYF. The DNA for the CDR3 is TGCAGCGTTGAAGCAGGAAACACCATATATTTT.

In the case of this clone: The sample holds other DNA sequences that translate to the same CDR3. The gene calls are TRBV19 and TRBJ2-1, with D tentatively TRBD1 (6 bases). Trimming removed 3 bases at V and 8 bases at J, with 11 bases between. Germline lookup yields CDR1 LNHDA and CDR2 SQIVND (reference sequence). CDR3 size: 13 residues. The chain's CDR3 is CASSIGRGDEQFF. In DNA form, the CDR3 reads TGTGCCAGTAGTATTGGCAGGGGCGATGAGCAGTTCTTC.

The rearrangement uses TRBV7-9 and TRBJ2-7; D perhaps matches TRBD1 (5 bases). V was cut by 3 bases and J by 6 bases, with 9 bases left in between. The CDR3 has 12 amino acids. The germline V gene has CDR1 SEHNR and CDR2 FQNEAQ (reference sequence). The CDR3 protein is CASSFLGVEQYF. CDR3 coding DNA: TGTGCCAGCAGCTTCCTAGGGGTCGAGCAGTACTTC.

This sequence joins TRBV9 and TRBJ2-1; 11 bases fit TRBD2. CDR1 and CDR2 from the germline V gene are SGDLS and YYNGEE. The CDR3 is made up of 18 amino acids. The junction had 9 bases not matched to a gene; V was cut back by 0 bases and J by 4 bases. The CDR3 nucleotides read TGTGCCAGCAGCGTAGGGACGTTAGCGGGAGGGCTTTACAATGAGCAGTTCTTC. Its translation: CASSVGTLAGGLYNEQFF. The complete variable domain, with remaining parts taken from reference TRBV9 and TRBJ2-1, reads DSGVTQTPKHLITATGQRVTLRCSPRSGDLSVYWYQQSLDQGLQFLIQYYNGEERAKGNILERFSAQQFPDLHSELNLSSLELGDSALYFCASSVGTLAGGLYNEQFFGPGTRLTVL.

DNA of the CDR3: TGTGCCAGCAGTTTGTGGGGGCGCGGGAATGAGCAGTTCTTC. This encodes CASSLWGRGNEQFF. The chain links TRBV27 to TRBJ2-1, with a weak D call TRBD1 (6 bases). V was pared by 3 bases and J by 7 bases, with 13 bases between. There are 14 residues in the CDR3. Germline V gene lookup returns CDR1 MNHEY and CDR2 SMNVEV (reference sequence).

This chain joins TRBV6-5 and TRBJ2-3; the D call may be TRBD1 or TRBD2 (5 bases each). Germline CDR1 and CDR2: MNHEY and SVGAGI. The ends were cut back, 7 bases at V and 2 bases at J, with 13 bases in the middle. This CDR3 is built from 14 residues. Here the CDR3 DNA reads TGTGCCAGCACCCGAGTAGGGACCACAGATACGCAGTATTTT. It translates to CASTRVGTTDTQYF.

J is TRBJ2-7 and V is TRBV5-1, with 10 bases lining up with TRBD2. The length of the CDR3 is 16 residues. The germline CDR1 and CDR2 sequences are SGHRS and YFSETQ. J gave up 3 bases and V 2 bases, and 8 bases lay outside the gene matches. The CDR3 coding sequence is TGCGCCAGCAGCTTCGCGCCAGCTAGCGGGAGCTACGAGCAGTACTTC. Its protein product is CASSFAPASGSYEQYF.

In its sample, this clone was seen a few times. The gene calls are TRBV29-1 and TRBJ1-4; no clear D gene. This CDR3 is 12 amino acids long. V was clipped by 6 bases and J by 8 bases, with 13 bases between them. The germline V gene encodes CDR1 SQVTM and CDR2 ANQGSEA. The CDR3 coding sequence is TGCAGCGTACCTGGGATGGCAGAAAAACTGTTTTTT. This translates into CSVPGMAEKLFF.

The chain uses TRBV28 and TRBJ1-2; D is ambiguous. Trimming stripped 5 bases from V and 0 bases from J, with 16 bases between. The CDR3 length is 16 residues. The germline CDR1 and CDR2 sequences are MDHEN and SYDVKM. The CDR3 protein is CASSPLRETTNYGYTF. CDR3 bases: TGTGCCAGCAGTCCCTTAAGGGAGACCACTAACTATGGCTACACCTTC.

The V and J genes are TRBV19 and TRBJ2-2; 7 nucleotides agree with TRBD2. Germline CDR1 is LNHDA and CDR2 is SQIVND (reference sequence). After removal of 6 bases from V and 6 bases from J, the junction contained 10 bases not matched to a gene. The CDR3 contains 15 residues. DNA of the CDR3: TGTGCCAGTAGAGTGTCGGGAGGTGTTCCCGGGGAGCTGTTTTTT. It codes for CASRVSGGVPGELFF. Drawing the rest from reference TRBV19 and TRBJ2-2, the complete variable domain is DGGITQSPKYLFRKEGQNVTLSCEQNLNHDAMYWYRQDPGQGLRLIYYSQIVNDFQKGDIAEGYSVSREKKESFPLTVTSAQKNPTAFYLCASRVSGGVPGELFFGEGSRLTVL.

This chain joins TRBV7-6 and TRBJ2-2; D not certain. This CDR3 is 13 amino acids long. CDR1 is SGHVS, CDR2 FNYEAQ, per germline. V was trimmed by 1 base and J by 6 bases, leaving 6 bases between them. The DNA for the CDR3 is TGTGCCAGCAGCTTAGAGGTCCCCGGGGAGCTGTTTTTT. Translation gives CASSLEVPGELFF.

V and J are TRBV15 and TRBJ1-1, with D unclear. Germline lookup yields CDR1 LNHNV and CDR2 YYDKDF (reference sequence). CDR3 length equals 18 residues. V was clipped by 0 bases and J by 5 bases, with 22 bases between them. The CDR3 DNA reads TGTGCCACCAGCAGAGATCGTACGCGTCCCACATTGGGGACTGAAGCTTTCTTT. Translation: CATSRDRTRPTLGTEAFF. Complete variable domain (other parts from reference TRBV15 and TRBJ1-1): DAMVIQNPRYQVTQFGKPVTLSCSQTLNHNVMYWYQQKSSQAPKLLFHYYDKDFNNEADTPDNFQSRRPNTSFCFLDIRSPGLGDTAMYLCATSRDRTRPTLGTEAFFGQGTRLTVV.

The chain carries TRBV6-5 and TRBJ2-1, with 10 bases fitting TRBD2. The CDR3 is 14 residues long. Per germline, CDR1 MNHEY and CDR2 SVGAGI. V was pared by 7 bases and J by 7 bases, with 7 bases of the junction left unmatched. The CDR3 DNA reads TGTGCCAGCATTGGTAGCGGGAGGTATAATGAGCAGTTCTTC. This encodes CASIGSGRYNEQFF.

The chain combines TRBV4-1 with TRBJ1-1; TRBD1 matches 8 bases. Looked up from germline, CDR1 is MGHRA and CDR2 is YSYEKL. The CDR3 contains 15 residues. Unmatched junction bases numbered 8, after V lost 5 bases and J lost 3 bases. In DNA form, the CDR3 reads TGCGCCAGCAGCGACCGACAGGGGACTCACACTGAAGCTTTCTTT. Translating gives CASSDRQGTHTEAFF.

The V gene is TRBV7-9, the J gene TRBJ2-1; 7 bases fit TRBD1. The ends lost 5 bases at V and 0 bases at J; junction bases unmatched: 7. Germline V CDR1 and CDR2: SEHNR, FQNEAQ (reference sequence). The CDR3 is 16 residues long. As DNA, the CDR3 is TGTGCCAGCAGCCCTCGACAGGGACCCTCCTACAATGAGCAGTTCTTC. Residues: CASSPRQGPSYNEQFF.